The 29 T cell receptor beta chains below all came from one sample that was sequenced in a study of blood T cells in healthy people across ages. Next came a second PCR, run for about 7 to 11 cycles, which used a sample-barcoded 5' primer along with a J-beta primer mix. TCRdb re-analysed the 5' RACE reads in MiXCR, keeping a single row per CDR3 protein. The data hold 980,000 or so distinct CDR3 sequences, with 40% to 60% observed a single time. The material sequenced was blood. These receptor sequences come from a man in his thirties or forties in good health.

This clonotype was recorded a few times. The chain has TRBV11-2 and TRBJ2-3; 11 positions agree with TRBD2. The germline CDR1 and CDR2 sequences are SGHAT and FQNNGV. The trim removed 0 bases at V and 1 base at J, leaving 12 bases unmatched. This CDR3 has 20 amino acids. For the CDR3, the DNA is TGTGCCAGCAGCTTAGATACGAGACTAGCGGGGTATGATGGCACAGATACGCAGTATTTT. It translates to CASSLDTRLAGYDGTDTQYF.

J is TRBJ2-5 and V is TRBV24-1; D possibly corresponds to TRBD1 (5 bases). V gave up 3 bases and J gave up 2 bases, with 12 bases separating them. This CDR3 spans 15 amino acids. Per germline, CDR1 KGHDR and CDR2 SFDVKD. CDR3 residues: CATSDSGQGQETQYF. The CDR3 nucleotides read TGTGCCACCAGTGATAGTGGCCAGGGACAAGAGACCCAGTACTTC.

V and J are TRBV5-1 and TRBJ2-7; tentative D call: TRBD2 (5 bases). The CDR3 sequence is 12 residues long. Germline V gives CDR1 SGHRS, CDR2 YFSETQ. V shed 5 bases and J shed 4 bases, with 10 bases lying between them. The CDR3 here is CASSAGVYEQYF. The CDR3 nucleotides read TGCGCCAGCAGTGCCGGGGTTTACGAGCAGTACTTC.

Remarks on this clonotype: A much larger clone lies a single base off, so this may be a read error. The chain combines TRBV7-2 with TRBJ2-5; D remains ambiguous. V lost 4 bases and J lost 11, with 14 bases in between. Germline-derived CDR1 and CDR2 are SGHTA and FQGNSA. This CDR3 comprises 12 residues. The CDR3 reads CASSYLSNEQYF. In DNA, the CDR3 is TGTGCCAGCAGCTACCTCTCTAATGAGCAGTACTTC. The complete variable domain, with remaining parts taken from reference TRBV7-2 and TRBJ2-5, reads GAGVSQSPSNKVTEKGKDVELRCDPISGHTALYWYRQSLGQGLEFLIYFQGNSAPDKSGLPSDRFSAERTGGSVSTLTIQRTQQEDSAVYLCASSYLSNEQYFGPGTRLLVL.

The gene calls are TRBV11-2 and TRBJ2-3; 8 bases agree with TRBD2. The germline gives CDR1 SGHAT, CDR2 FQNNGV. The CDR3 is made up of 16 amino acids. Trimming removed 4 bases from V and 8 bases from J; junction bases left unmatched: 14. The CDR3 nucleotides read TGTGCCAGCAGCTCCCAGCGGGGGCAGGGAATGGGTACGCAGTATTTT. Its protein is CASSSQRGQGMGTQYF.

This chain connects TRBV6-2 or TRBV6-3 to TRBJ1-5; 9 bases map to TRBD1. V shed 5 bases and J 6 bases; nucleotides not matched to a gene: 8. Germline CDR1 MNHEY, CDR2 SVGEGT. The CDR3 runs 15 residues. The CDR3 reads CASSVSGGQGQPQHF. The CDR3, as DNA: TGTGCCAGCAGTGTCTCGGGGGGACAGGGTCAGCCCCAGCATTTT.

The chain couples TRBV7-2 to TRBJ1-6; no reliable D call. The CDR3 spans 15 residues. Germline V gene lookup returns CDR1 SGHTA and CDR2 FQGNSA. The V and J ends lost 5 bases and 6 bases respectively, with 14 bases between them. DNA of the CDR3: TGTGCCAGCAGCGCTGGACGGGCAAGTAATTCACCCCTCCACTTT. It encodes CASSAGRASNSPLHF.

Note on this clonotype: One junction end disagrees with the germline gene, perhaps due to a read error. The rearrangement links TRBV29-1 to TRBJ2-5; TRBD2 matches 13 bases. CDR1 and CDR2 (germline): SQVTM, ANQGSEA. The CDR3 length is 15 residues. This chain's CDR3 is CSVEGTSGDQETQYF. The CDR3 DNA reads as TGCAGCGTGGAAGGGACTAGCGGGGATCAAGAGACCCAGTACTTC.

The chain links TRBV25-1 to TRBJ2-3; D possibly corresponds to TRBD1 (7 bases). Germline CDR1 is MGHDK and CDR2 is SYGVNS. Trimming pared 5 bases from V and 5 bases from J, leaving 14 bases between. The CDR3 consists of 14 residues. The CDR3 here is CASSRQGGGDTQYF. CDR3 nucleotides: TGTGCCAGCAGTAGACAGGGAGGCGGAGATACGCAGTATTTT.

The chain uses TRBV27 and TRBJ1-2; TRBD1 aligns across 9 bases. This CDR3 comprises 12 residues. From germline, CDR1 is MNHEY and CDR2 SMNVEV (reference sequence). With 9 bases clipped from V and 7 bases from J, the junction kept 6 bases outside the gene matches. DNA for the CDR3: TGTGCCAGTGCGGGACAGGGTTTTGGCTACACCTTC. Its translation: CASAGQGFGYTF.

In its sample, this clonotype was seen a few times. A much larger clone differs by one base, so this may be a read error. CDR3 DNA sequence: TGTGCCAGCAGTGAAGCGGGGCGAGCCATACAAAACATTCAGTACTTC. This sequence encodes CASSEAGRAIQNIQYF. The chain links TRBV2 to TRBJ2-4, with D tentatively TRBD1 (5 bases). The V gene lost 0 bases and the J gene lost 5 bases, with 14 bases spanning the gap. The CDR3 spans 16 residues. The germline V gene encodes CDR1 SNHLY and CDR2 FYNNEI.

The chain combines TRBV9 with TRBJ2-3; the match to TRBD2 covers 15 bases. In germline, CDR1 is SGDLS, CDR2 YYNGEE. V was clipped by 3 bases and J by 5 bases; unmatched bases: 7. This CDR3 is built from 17 residues. CDR3 bases: TGTGCCAGCAGCGAGGGGACTAGCGGGAGGCTGGAAGATACGCAGTATTTT. It encodes CASSEGTSGRLEDTQYF. Supplemented by reference TRBV9 and TRBJ2-3, the full variable domain reads DSGVTQTPKHLITATGQRVTLRCSPRSGDLSVYWYQQSLDQGLQFLIQYYNGEERAKGNILERFSAQQFPDLHSELNLSSLELGDSALYFCASSEGTSGRLEDTQYFGPGTRLTVL.

V usage is TRBV20-1 and J usage is TRBJ2-7; D could derive from TRBD1 or TRBD2 (5 bases each). Trimming shortened V by 5 bases and J by 2 bases, and 10 bases separated the two germline ends. This CDR3 has 12 amino acids. The germline gives CDR1 DFQATT, CDR2 SNEGSKA (reference sequence). The CDR3 spells CSAPGATYEQYF. The CDR3 DNA follows: TGCAGTGCTCCCGGGGCTACCTACGAGCAGTACTTC.

On this clonotype itself: A much larger clone sits a single nucleotide away, making a read error possible. The rearrangement uses TRBV4-1 and TRBJ2-3; 7 bases line up with TRBD1. The CDR3 extends over 13 amino acids. Germline CDR1 is MGHRA and CDR2 is YSYEKL. The CDR3 here is CASRQGSSDTLYF. The CDR3 nucleotides are TGCGCCAGCCGACAGGGTAGTTCGGATACGCTGTATTTT.

The chain has TRBV21-1 and TRBJ1-1; the table's D call, TRBD1, was not checked against the DNA. TRBV21-1 is a known pseudogene. The CDR3 spans 17 residues. The CDR3 reads CASSKVDRGLMNTEAFF. CDR3 nucleotides: TGTGCCAGCAGCAAAGTGGACAGGGGGCTAATGAACACTGAAGCTTTCTTT.

The V gene is TRBV7-2, the J gene TRBJ2-1, with 7 nucleotides matching TRBD2. This CDR3 is built from 13 residues. Germline V CDR1 and CDR2: SGHTA, FQGNSA. V lost 3 bases to trimming and J lost 12 bases; unmatched junction nucleotides: 8. The CDR3 DNA reads as TGTGCCAGCAGCTTCGGGGCGGGGGAACGGCAGTTCTTC. As protein: CASSFGAGERQFF. The full variable domain, with the rest looked up from reference TRBV7-2 and TRBJ2-1, is GAGVSQSPSNKVTEKGKDVELRCDPISGHTALYWYRQSLGQGLEFLIYFQGNSAPDKSGLPSDRFSAERTGGSVSTLTIQRTQQEDSAVYLCASSFGAGERQFFGPGTRLTVL.

This clonotype was detected a few times. The chain couples TRBV27 to TRBJ1-1; TRBD1 aligns across 8 bases. CDR1 and CDR2 (germline): MNHEY, SMNVEV (reference sequence). J was trimmed by 5 bases and V by 8 bases; bases with no gene match: 4. This CDR3 comprises 12 residues. The DNA for the CDR3 is TGTGCCAGCCGTAGACAGGGGACTGAAGCTTTCTTT. Translating gives CASRRQGTEAFF.

The V call is TRBV29-1, the J call TRBJ2-4; TRBD2 agrees at 10 bases. Judging by the DNA end, TRBJ2-7 fits better; the J call may be wrong. The CDR3 totals 14 residues. Per the germline V gene, CDR1 is SQVTM and CDR2 is ANQGSEA. CDR3 coding DNA: TGCAGCGTTGGAGTGTCTAGCGGGGGTTCCGAGCAGTACTTC. Its translation: CSVGVSSGGSEQYF.

V usage is TRBV27 and J usage is TRBJ2-4; 7 bases are a match to TRBD1. The DNA end is a closer match to TRBJ2-7, so the J assignment may be wrong. The CDR3 extends over 17 amino acids. Germline CDR1 reads MNHEY; CDR2 reads SMNVEV (reference sequence). The CDR3 region is CASSFGSWAGGTYEQYF. For the CDR3, the DNA is TGTGCCAGCAGTTTTGGAAGTTGGGCAGGGGGAACCTACGAGCAGTACTTC.

This clonotype was observed a handful of times. The V and J genes are TRBV18 and TRBJ2-1; TRBD1 matches 9 bases. Germline loops: CDR1 KGHSH, CDR2 LQKENI. There are 14 residues in the CDR3. J was trimmed by 13 bases and V by 4 bases; bases with no gene match: 11. The CDR3 DNA is TGTGCCAGCTCACGACCGGGACAGGGCCAGGGACAGTTCTTC. Translated: CASSRPGQGQGQFF.

In its sample, this clonotype was seen once. The chain uses TRBV7-2 and TRBJ1-1; D remains unclear. The CDR3 has 13 amino acids. Per germline, CDR1 SGHTA and CDR2 FQGNSA. V dropped 1 base and J dropped 5 bases, with 8 bases sitting between them. This CDR3 is CASSLVSGTEAFF. The CDR3 DNA follows: TGTGCCAGCAGCTTAGTGTCGGGTACTGAAGCTTTCTTT.

V usage is TRBV5-1 and J usage is TRBJ1-1; no reliable D call. Germline V gene sequence: CDR1 SGHRS, CDR2 YFSETQ. The CDR3 length is 14 residues. Trimming removed 0 bases at V and 0 bases at J, with 6 bases between. The DNA of the CDR3 is TGCGCCAGCAGCTTGGCCGAGGTGAACACTGAAGCTTTCTTT. Translated: CASSLAEVNTEAFF.

The sample holds a few counts of this clonotype. The rearrangement links TRBV7-9 to TRBJ2-5; D is unresolved. The CDR3 runs to 12 residues. CDR1 and CDR2 from the germline V gene are SEHNR and FQNEAQ (reference sequence). Trimming pared 3 bases from V and 1 base from J, leaving 3 bases between. DNA of the CDR3: TGTGCCAGCAGCTTTCCCCAAGAGACCCAGTACTTC. Translated: CASSFPQETQYF.

The chain recombines TRBV27 with TRBJ2-7; D gene ambiguous. The CDR3 contains 14 residues. CDR1 MNHEY and CDR2 SMNVEV come from the germline V gene (reference sequence). Deletions cut 2 bases from V and 4 bases from J, with 12 bases between. DNA of the CDR3: TGTGCCAGCAGTTTAGACCAATGGGGTTACGAGCAGTACTTC. Its translation: CASSLDQWGYEQYF.

The chain carries TRBV3-1 and TRBJ1-1, with D maybe TRBD1 (5 bases). Germline loops: CDR1 LGHDT, CDR2 YNNKEL (reference sequence). There are 14 residues in the CDR3. V was clipped by 3 bases and J by 2 bases, with 10 bases between them. The CDR3 is CASSHRTQNTEAFF. The CDR3 bases are TGTGCCAGCAGCCACAGGACACAAAACACTGAAGCTTTCTTT. The full variable domain, rest sourced from reference TRBV3-1 and TRBJ1-1, is DTAVSQTPKYLVTQMGNDKSIKCEQNLGHDTMYWYKQDSKKFLKIMFSYNNKELIINETVPNRFSPKSPDKAHLNLHINSLELGDSAVYFCASSHRTQNTEAFFGQGTRLTVV.

This clonotype came up once. The chain couples TRBV5-1 to TRBJ2-5; 9 bases fit TRBD2. The germline gives CDR1 SGHRS, CDR2 YFSETQ. V trimming: 2 bases; J trimming: 11 bases; junction bases outside the gene matches: 13. The CDR3 is 15 amino acids. The CDR3 region has the DNA TGCGCCAGCAGCTTAAGAGCGGGAGGCCCTCAAGAGCAGTACTTC. Translating gives CASSLRAGGPQEQYF.

This clonotype has a count of ten or more. The chain employs TRBV6-5 and TRBJ2-1; D uncertain. Deletions cut 7 bases from V and 0 bases from J, with 7 bases between. Germline V lookup: CDR1 MNHEY, CDR2 SVGAGI. CDR3 size: 13 residues. The CDR3 protein is CASTASSYNEQFF. The CDR3, as DNA: TGTGCCAGCACCGCGAGCTCCTACAATGAGCAGTTCTTC.

The chain joins TRBV28 to TRBJ1-2; D is undetermined. CDR1 is MDHEN and CDR2 is SYDVKM in the germline V gene. The CDR3 is made up of 16 amino acids. V lost 3 bases to trimming and J lost 8 bases, with 22 bases between them. The CDR3 spells CASSLVFGGSLGGYTF. The DNA for the CDR3 is TGTGCCAGCAGTTTGGTCTTTGGCGGATCCTTGGGGGGCTACACCTTC.

This chain joins TRBV7-9 and TRBJ2-7; possible D gene TRBD1, 5 bases. The CDR3 length is 14 residues. CDR1 and CDR2 from the germline V gene are SEHNR and FQNEAQ (reference sequence). The V end was cut by 5 bases, the J end by 3 bases, with 14 bases between. Written as DNA, the CDR3 is TGTGCCAGCAGCCACGAACAGGCGAACTACGAGCAGTACTTC. This sequence encodes CASSHEQANYEQYF. Complete variable domain (other parts from reference TRBV7-9 and TRBJ2-7): DTGVSQNPRHKITKRGQNVTFRCDPISEHNRLYWYRQTLGQGPEFLTYFQNEAQLEKSRLLSDRFSAERPKGSFSTLEIQRTEQGDSAMYLCASSHEQANYEQYFGPGTRLTVT.